This T cell receptor (beta chain) was sequenced for a study of human T cells and chemical hapten exposure. Findings of the study overall: Positively correlated with patch test score were the counts of PT1 expanded TCRs.

The time point here: patch test 2, 6 weeks after DPC sensitization. The treatment denotes: therapeutic diphenylcyclopropenone sensitization with weekly scalp DPC. This clonotype turned up a few times. Antigen: not known. TCRdb re-derived calls from the RACE reads in MiXCR, one entry per CDR3 protein. This table has tens of thousands of distinct CDR3 sequences, approximately 9% appearing once. The clonotype comes from a man aged 25 to 40 with alopecia areata. Some clones in this sample may be carry-over from other donors' samples. The material sequenced was whole blood, taken in connection with sensitization to the hapten diphenylcyclopropenone (DPC).

The CDR3 DNA sequence: TGTGCCAGCTCCCCCGGACAAGCTTCAACTAATGAAAAACTGTTTTTT. Translation: CASSPGQASTNEKLFF. The chain links TRBV18 to TRBJ1-4; D is perhaps TRBD1 (5 bases). V was clipped by 6 bases and J by 0 bases, with 14 bases between them. Germline assignment: CDR1 KGHSH and CDR2 LQKENI. CDR3 size: 16 residues.